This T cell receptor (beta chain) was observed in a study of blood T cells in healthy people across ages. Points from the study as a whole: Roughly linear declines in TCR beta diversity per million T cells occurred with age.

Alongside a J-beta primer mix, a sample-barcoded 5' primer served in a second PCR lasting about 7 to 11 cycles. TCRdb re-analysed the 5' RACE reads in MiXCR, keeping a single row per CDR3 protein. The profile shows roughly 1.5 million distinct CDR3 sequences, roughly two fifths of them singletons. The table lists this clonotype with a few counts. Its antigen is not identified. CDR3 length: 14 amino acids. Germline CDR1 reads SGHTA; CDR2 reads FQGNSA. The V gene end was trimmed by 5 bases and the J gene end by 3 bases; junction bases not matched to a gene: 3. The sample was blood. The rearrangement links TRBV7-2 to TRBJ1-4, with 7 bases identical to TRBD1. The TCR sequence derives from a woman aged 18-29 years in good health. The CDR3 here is CASSSRGANEKLFF. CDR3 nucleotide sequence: TGTGCCAGCAGCAGCAGGGGGGCTAATGAAAAACTGTTTTTT.